Listed below are T cell receptor beta chains from one sample, sequenced in a study of T cell repertoires in cytomegalovirus infection. What these receptors recognize is not known. TCRdb re-called the reads through MiXCR, storing one row per CDR3 protein. The sample lists 650,000 to 900,000 distinct CDR3 sequences, around a third occurring once. This material consisted of cultured CD8+ T cells from PBMCs, taken from culture after CMV antigen stimulation. All receptors come from a human donor in good health (CMV status not recorded). Some clones in this sample may be carry-over from other donors' samples. The conserved cysteine and the conserved F or W are not part of the CDR3 here.

v_gene	j_gene	CDR3aa
TRBV20-1	TRBJ2-1	SARGAAGASYNEQF
TRBV20-1	TRBJ2-1	SGFGRLAGGLNEQF
TRBV6-5	TRBJ1-6	ASSYIGTGRSPLH
TRBV7-6	TRBJ2-1	ASSPEANNEQF
TRBV6-5	TRBJ1-1	ASSHTAGTDEAF
TRBV7-9	TRBJ2-3	ASSLERADTQY
TRBV12-3/TRBV12-4	TRBJ1-6	ASSSGVSPLH
TRBV15	TRBJ1-4	ATSRDRQGGEKLF
TRBV4-1	TRBJ2-5	ASRGLAGLAGAQETQY
TRBV12-3/TRBV12-4	TRBJ2-4	TSSFLPGRIAKNIQY
TRBV27	TRBJ2-3	ASSLSVGTYTDTQY
TRBV12-3/TRBV12-4	TRBJ1-2	ASSPDRINYGYT
TRBV10-3	TRBJ2-5	AISEGGMETQY
TRBV9	TRBJ1-3	ASSGRGAPGNTIY
TRBV6-8	TRBJ1-6	ASTPSRSYNSPLH
TRBV7-6	TRBJ1-4	ASSLGGGSEKLF
TRBV11-2	TRBJ1-1	VSSGPENTEAF
TRBV13	TRBJ1-3	ASSFGGVSLNTIY
TRBV15	TRBJ1-5	ATSREDRDNQPQH
TRBV7-8	TRBJ1-1	ASSFPGLSNTEAF
TRBV12-3/TRBV12-4	TRBJ1-1	ASSPTGFGNTEAF
TRBV7-8	TRBJ2-5	ASSSLWTGEETQY
TRBV9	TRBJ2-3	ASSVNGGATDTQY
TRBV7-2	TRBJ1-3	ASSLKGSHYRESSGNTIY
TRBV7-2	TRBJ1-5	ASSLAPRGGNQPQH
TRBV27	TRBJ1-6	ASSSRGQPSRPLH
TRBV10-3	TRBJ2-2	AISEPYRDTGELF
TRBV28	TRBJ2-7	ASRGGEWDEQY
TRBV5-5	TRBJ1-5	ASSREVAGAGQPQH